Given below is one TCR beta chain in context. A much larger clone differs from this one at a single base, so this may be a read error. Unique molecular identifiers were built into the TCRbeta library. TCRdb re-called the PCR reads through MiXCR, storing one row per CDR3 protein. The sample shows 600,000 to 700,000 distinct CDR3 sequences, 10% to 15% of them seen only once. Germline CDR1 reads DFQATT; CDR2 reads SNEGSKA (reference sequence). The CDR3 is made up of 12 amino acids. V lost 3 bases and J lost 10, with 13 bases in between. The sample originates from a study of T-cell reconstitution after alpha-beta-depleted transplantation in children.

The sequences come from PBMCs, collected before TCRalphabeta/CD19-depleted stem cell transplant. The sequence was collected from a girl aged 2-10 years with congenital amegakaryocytic thrombocytopenia, due to receive a stem cell transplant. The chain uses TRBV20-1 and TRBJ2-1; unclear D gene. The CDR3 bases are TGCAGTGCTAGTCCCGCTCAAAGCGAGCAGTTCTTC. Translated, it gives CSASPAQSEQFF.